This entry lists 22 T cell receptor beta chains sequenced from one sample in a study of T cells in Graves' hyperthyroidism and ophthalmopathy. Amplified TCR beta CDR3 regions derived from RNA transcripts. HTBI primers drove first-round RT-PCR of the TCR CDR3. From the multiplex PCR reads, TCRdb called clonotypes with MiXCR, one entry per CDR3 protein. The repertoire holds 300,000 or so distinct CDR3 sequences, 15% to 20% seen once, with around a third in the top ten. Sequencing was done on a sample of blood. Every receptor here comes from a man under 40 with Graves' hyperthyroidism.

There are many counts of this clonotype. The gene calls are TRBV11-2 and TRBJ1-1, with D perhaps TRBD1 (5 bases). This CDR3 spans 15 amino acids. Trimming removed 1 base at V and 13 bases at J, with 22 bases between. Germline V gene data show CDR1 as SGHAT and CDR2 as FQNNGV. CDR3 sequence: CASSLVRYGGTANFF. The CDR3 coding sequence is TGTGCCAGCAGCTTAGTGAGATATGGTGGGACCGCCAATTTCTTT.

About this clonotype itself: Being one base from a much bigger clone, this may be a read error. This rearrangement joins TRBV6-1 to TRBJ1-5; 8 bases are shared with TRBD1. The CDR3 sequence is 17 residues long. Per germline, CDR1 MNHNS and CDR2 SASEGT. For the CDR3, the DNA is TGTGCCAGCAGCCCCGACAGGGGCTGGTATAGCAATCGGCCCCAGCATTTT. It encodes CASSPDRGWYSNRPQHF.

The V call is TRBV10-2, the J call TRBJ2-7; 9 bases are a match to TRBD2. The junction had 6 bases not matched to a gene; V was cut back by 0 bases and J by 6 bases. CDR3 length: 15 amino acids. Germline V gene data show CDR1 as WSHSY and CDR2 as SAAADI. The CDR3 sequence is CASSESSGSSGEQYF. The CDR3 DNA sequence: TGCGCCAGCAGTGAGTCTAGCGGGAGCTCGGGCGAGCAGTACTTC.

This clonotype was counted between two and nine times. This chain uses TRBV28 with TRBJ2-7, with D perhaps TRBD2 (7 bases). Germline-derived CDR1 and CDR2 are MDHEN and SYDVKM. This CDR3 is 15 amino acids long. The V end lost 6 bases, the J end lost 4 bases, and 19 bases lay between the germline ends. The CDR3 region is CASSSGASGVYEQYF. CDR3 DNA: TGTGCCAGCAGCTCAGGGGCTAGCGGCGTATACGAGCAGTACTTC.

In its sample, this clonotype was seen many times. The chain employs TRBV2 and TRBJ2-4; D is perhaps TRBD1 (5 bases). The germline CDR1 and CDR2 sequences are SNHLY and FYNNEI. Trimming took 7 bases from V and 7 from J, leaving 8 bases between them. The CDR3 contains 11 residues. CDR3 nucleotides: TGTGCCAGCAAAAAGGGGAACATTCAGTACTTC. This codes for CASKKGNIQYF. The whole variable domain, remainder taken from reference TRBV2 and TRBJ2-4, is EPEVTQTPSHQVTQMGQEVILRCVPISNHLYFYWYRQILGQKVEFLVSFYNNEISEKSEIFDDQFSVERPDGSNFTLKIRSTKLEDSAMYFCASKKGNIQYFGAGTRLSVL.

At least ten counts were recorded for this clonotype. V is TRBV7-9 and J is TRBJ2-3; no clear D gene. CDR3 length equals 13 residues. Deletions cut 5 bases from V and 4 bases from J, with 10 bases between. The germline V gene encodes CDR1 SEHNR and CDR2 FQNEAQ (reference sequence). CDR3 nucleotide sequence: TGTGCCAGCAGCCCTCGCGGCCCAGATACGCAGTATTTT. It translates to CASSPRGPDTQYF.

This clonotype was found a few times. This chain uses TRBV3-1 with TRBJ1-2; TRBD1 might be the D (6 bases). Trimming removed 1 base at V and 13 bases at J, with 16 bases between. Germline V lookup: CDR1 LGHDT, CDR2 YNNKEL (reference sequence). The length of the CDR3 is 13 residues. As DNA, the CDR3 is TGTGCCAGCAGCCAAGTGGCGGGACAACGGGGCACCTTC. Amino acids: CASSQVAGQRGTF. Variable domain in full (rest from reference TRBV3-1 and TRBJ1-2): DTAVSQTPKYLVTQMGNDKSIKCEQNLGHDTMYWYKQDSKKFLKIMFSYNNKELIINETVPNRFSPKSPDKAHLNLHINSLELGDSAVYFCASSQVAGQRGTFGSGTRLTVV.

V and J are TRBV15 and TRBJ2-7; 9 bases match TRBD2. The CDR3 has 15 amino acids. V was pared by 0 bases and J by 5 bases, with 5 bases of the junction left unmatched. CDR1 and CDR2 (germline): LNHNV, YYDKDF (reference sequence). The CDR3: CATSRDSGSLNEQYF. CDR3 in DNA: TGTGCCACCAGCAGAGATAGCGGGAGTTTGAACGAGCAGTACTTC.

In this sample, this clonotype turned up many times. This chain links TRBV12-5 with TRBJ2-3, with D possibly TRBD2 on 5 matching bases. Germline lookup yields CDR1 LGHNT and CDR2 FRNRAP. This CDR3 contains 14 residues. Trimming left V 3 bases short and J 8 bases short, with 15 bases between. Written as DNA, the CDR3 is TGTGCTAGTGGTTTCAGTCACGGGAAGGGTACGCAGTATTTT. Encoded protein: CASGFSHGKGTQYF.

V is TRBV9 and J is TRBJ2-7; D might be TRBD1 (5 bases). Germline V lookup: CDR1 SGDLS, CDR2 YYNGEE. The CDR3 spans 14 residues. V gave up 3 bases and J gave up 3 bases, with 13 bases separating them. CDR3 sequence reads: CASSEGVRDYEQYF. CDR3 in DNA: TGTGCCAGCAGCGAAGGGGTTCGTGACTACGAGCAGTACTTC.

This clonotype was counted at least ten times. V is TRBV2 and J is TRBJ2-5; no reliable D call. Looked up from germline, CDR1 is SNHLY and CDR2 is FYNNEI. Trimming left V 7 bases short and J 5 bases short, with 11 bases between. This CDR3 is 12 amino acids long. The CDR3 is CASNSPPETQYF. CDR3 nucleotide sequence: TGTGCCAGCAACTCGCCCCCGGAGACCCAGTACTTC.

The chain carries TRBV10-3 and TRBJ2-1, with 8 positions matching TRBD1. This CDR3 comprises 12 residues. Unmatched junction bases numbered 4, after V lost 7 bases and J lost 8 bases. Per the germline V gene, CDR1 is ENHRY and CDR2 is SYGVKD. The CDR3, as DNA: TGTGCCATCAACAGGGGGGAGGATGAGCAGTTCTTC. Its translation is CAINRGEDEQFF.

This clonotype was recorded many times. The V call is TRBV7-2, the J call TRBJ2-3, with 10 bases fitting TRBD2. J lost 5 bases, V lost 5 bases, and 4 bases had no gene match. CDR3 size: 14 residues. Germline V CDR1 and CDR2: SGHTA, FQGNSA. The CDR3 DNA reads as TGTGCCAGCAGCCCTAGCGGGAGAATAGATACGCAGTATTTT. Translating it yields CASSPSGRIDTQYF.

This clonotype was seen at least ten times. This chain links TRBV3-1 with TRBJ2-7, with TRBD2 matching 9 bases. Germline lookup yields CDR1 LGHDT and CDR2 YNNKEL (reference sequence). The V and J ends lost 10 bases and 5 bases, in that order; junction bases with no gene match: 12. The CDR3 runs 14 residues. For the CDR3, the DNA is TGTGCCACTACAATTTGCGGGGGGGCCGACGAGCAGTACTTC. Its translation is CATTICGGADEQYF.

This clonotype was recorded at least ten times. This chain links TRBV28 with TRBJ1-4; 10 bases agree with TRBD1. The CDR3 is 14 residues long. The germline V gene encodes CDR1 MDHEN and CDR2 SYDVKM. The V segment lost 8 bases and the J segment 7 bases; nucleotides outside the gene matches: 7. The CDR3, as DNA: TGTGCCAGCGGATCGGGGACAGGGGCTGAAAAACTGTTTTTT. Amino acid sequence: CASGSGTGAEKLFF. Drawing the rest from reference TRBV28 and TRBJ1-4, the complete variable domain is DVKVTQSSRYLVKRTGEKVFLECVQDMDHENMFWYRQDPGLGLRLIYFSYDVKMKEKGDIPEGYSVSREKKERFSLILESASTNQTSMYLCASGSGTGAEKLFFGSGTQLSVL.

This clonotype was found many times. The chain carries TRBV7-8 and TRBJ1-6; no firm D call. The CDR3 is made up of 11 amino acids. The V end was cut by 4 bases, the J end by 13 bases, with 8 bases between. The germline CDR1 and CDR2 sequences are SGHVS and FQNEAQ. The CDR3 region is CASSYKSPLHF. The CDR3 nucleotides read TGTGCCAGCAGCTATAAGTCGCCCCTCCACTTT.

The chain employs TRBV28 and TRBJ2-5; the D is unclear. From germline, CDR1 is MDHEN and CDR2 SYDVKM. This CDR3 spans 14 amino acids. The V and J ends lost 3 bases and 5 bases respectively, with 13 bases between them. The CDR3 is CASSFGFLGETQYF. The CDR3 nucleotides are TGTGCCAGCAGTTTCGGGTTTCTGGGGGAGACCCAGTACTTC.

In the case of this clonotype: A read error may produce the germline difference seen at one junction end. The CDR3 DNA sequence: TGCAGTGCTTCCCAAAGGGGCTCAGAAATGAACACTGAAGGTTTCTTT. Translated: CSASQRGSEMNTEGFF. The gene calls are TRBV20-1 and TRBJ1-1; the D gene is possibly TRBD1 (5 bases). This CDR3 has 16 amino acids. In germline, CDR1 is DFQATT, CDR2 SNEGSKA (reference sequence).

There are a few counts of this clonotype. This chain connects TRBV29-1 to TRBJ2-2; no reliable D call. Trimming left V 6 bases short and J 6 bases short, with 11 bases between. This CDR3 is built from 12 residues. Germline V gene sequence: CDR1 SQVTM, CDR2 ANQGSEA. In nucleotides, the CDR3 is TGCAGCGTCAGTAACTGGGCCGGGGAGCTGTTTTTT. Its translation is CSVSNWAGELFF.

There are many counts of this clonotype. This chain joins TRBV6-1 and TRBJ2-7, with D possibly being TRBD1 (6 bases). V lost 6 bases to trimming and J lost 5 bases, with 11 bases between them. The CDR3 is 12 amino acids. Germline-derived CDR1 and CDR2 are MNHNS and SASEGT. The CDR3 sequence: CASRQGSHEQYF. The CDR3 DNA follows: TGTGCCAGCAGACAGGGTAGCCACGAGCAGTACTTC.

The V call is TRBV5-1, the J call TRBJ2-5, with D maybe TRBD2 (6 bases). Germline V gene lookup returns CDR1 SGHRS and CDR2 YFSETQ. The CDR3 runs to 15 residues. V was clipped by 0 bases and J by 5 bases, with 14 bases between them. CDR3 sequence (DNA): TGCGCCAGCAGCTTGGCCCCGGGAGTGGGGGAGACCCAGTACTTC. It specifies CASSLAPGVGETQYF.

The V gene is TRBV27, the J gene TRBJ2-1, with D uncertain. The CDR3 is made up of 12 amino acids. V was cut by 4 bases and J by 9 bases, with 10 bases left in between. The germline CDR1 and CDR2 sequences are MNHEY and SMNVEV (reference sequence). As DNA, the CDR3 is TGTGCCAGCAGTTCCAACTTCGCTGAGCAGTTCTTC. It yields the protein CASSSNFAEQFF.